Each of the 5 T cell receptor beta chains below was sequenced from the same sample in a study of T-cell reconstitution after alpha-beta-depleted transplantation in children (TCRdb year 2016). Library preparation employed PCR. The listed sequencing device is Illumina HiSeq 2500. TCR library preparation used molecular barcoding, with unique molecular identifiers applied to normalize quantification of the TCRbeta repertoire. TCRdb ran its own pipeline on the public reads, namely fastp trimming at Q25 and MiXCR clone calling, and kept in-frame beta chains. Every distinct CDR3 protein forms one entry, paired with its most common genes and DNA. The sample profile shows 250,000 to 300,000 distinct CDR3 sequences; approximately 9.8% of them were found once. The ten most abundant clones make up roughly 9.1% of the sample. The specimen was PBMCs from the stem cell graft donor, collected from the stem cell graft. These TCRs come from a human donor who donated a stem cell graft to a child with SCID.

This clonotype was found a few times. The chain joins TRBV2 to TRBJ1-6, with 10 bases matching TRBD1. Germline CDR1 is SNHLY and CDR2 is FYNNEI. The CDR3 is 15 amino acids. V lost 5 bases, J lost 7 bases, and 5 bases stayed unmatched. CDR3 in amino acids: CASSIGQGGNSPLHF. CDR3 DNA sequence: TGTGCCAGCAGTATTGGACAGGGGGGGAATTCACCCCTCCACTTT. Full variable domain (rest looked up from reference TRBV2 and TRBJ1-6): EPEVTQTPSHQVTQMGQEVILRCVPISNHLYFYWYRQILGQKVEFLVSFYNNEISEKSEIFDDQFSVERPDGSNFTLKIRSTKLEDSAMYFCASSIGQGGNSPLHFGNGTRLTVT.

The CDR3 nucleotides are TGTGCCAGCAGCCCTGACGCGAATAGAGGCTATGGCTACACCTTC. Its protein product is CASSPDANRGYGYTF. The J gene is TRBJ1-2, the V gene TRBV7-9, with D uncertain. Germline loops: CDR1 SEHNR, CDR2 FQNEAQ (reference sequence). This CDR3 contains 15 residues. The V end was cut by 5 bases, the J end by 4 bases, with 17 bases between.

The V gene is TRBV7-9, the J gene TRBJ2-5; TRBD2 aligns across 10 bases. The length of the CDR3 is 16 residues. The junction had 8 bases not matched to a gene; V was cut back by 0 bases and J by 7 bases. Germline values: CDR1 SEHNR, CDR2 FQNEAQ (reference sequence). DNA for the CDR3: TGTGCCAGCAGCTTAGCCCCGACTAGCGGGCGGGGGACCCAGTACTTC. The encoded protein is CASSLAPTSGRGTQYF.

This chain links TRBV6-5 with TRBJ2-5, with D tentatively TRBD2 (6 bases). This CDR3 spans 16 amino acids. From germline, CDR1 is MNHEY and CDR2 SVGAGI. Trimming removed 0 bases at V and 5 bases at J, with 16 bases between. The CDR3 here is CASSYSMQRVVETQYF. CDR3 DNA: TGTGCCAGCAGTTACTCTATGCAGCGGGTAGTGGAGACCCAGTACTTC.

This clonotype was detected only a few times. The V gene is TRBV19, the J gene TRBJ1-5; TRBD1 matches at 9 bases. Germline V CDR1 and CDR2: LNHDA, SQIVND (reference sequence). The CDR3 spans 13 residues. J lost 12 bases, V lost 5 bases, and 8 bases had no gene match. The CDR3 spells CASSDGQGTRQHF. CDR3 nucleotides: TGTGCCAGTAGTGACGGACAGGGGACCCGCCAGCATTTT.